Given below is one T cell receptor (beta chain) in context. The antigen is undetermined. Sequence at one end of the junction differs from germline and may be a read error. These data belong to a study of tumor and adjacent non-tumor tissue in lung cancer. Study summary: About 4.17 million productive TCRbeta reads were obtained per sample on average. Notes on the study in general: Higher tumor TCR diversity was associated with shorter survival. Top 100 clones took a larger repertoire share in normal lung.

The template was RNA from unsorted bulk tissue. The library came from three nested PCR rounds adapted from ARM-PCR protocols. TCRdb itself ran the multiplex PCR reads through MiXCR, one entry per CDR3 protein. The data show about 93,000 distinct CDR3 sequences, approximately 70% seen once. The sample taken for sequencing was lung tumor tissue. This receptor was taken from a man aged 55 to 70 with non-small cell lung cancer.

The CDR3 nucleotides are TGTGTCAGCAGTGAAGACTGGGGAGAGATCCATTACTTC. It codes for CVSSEDWGEIHYF. V usage is TRBV6-1 and J usage is TRBJ2-5; tentatively, D is TRBD2 (5 bases). The CDR3 runs 13 residues. CDR1 and CDR2 from the germline V gene are MNHNS and SASEGT.